Listed below are T cell receptor beta chains from one sample, sequenced in a study of T cells in tuberculosis. Libraries were prepared by immunoSEQ multiplex PCR; TCRdb keeps only in-frame clonotypes and omits some of them. The data hold about 30,000 clones, with 91% observed a single time. Sequencing used PBMCs, obtained at tuberculosis diagnosis. The receptors were sampled from an adult with tuberculosis. Each CDR3 is given without its conserved first and last residue. Each record gives: V gene, J gene, clone size, D gene, CDR3 protein. D genes are given only for firm matches. Where a row states a size, it is once, few, many or the class of an expanded clone; other rows omit it.

>TRBV6-5|TRBJ2-1|.|TRBD1
ASSYRGPVDEQF
>TRBV25-1|TRBJ1-2|once|.
ASSEDRTVTTYGYT
>TRBV7-2|TRBJ2-2|.|.
ASSSLDREAGELF
>TRBV6-1|TRBJ2-5|.|.
ASSEKGRGETQY
>TRBV9|TRBJ1-2|.|TRBD1
ASSGGTGGYGYT
>TRBV30|TRBJ2-2|once|.
AWSVHEAGELF
>TRBV11-1|TRBJ1-2|few|.
ASSSLGARYGYT
>TRBV5-1|TRBJ2-1|.|.
ASIAGAGSYNEQF
>TRBV25-1|TRBJ2-7|.|.
ASSPPGLGGYEQY
>TRBV27|TRBJ2-3|.|TRBD2
ASSLLGLAGSTDTQY
>TRBV29-1|TRBJ2-2|.|.
SALPTGTFVKRTGELF
>TRBV5-1|TRBJ2-1|.|TRBD2
ASSHLSGGGNEQF
>TRBV6-5|TRBJ1-5|.|.
ASSQVKGQPQH
>TRBV7-2|TRBJ1-6|once|TRBD1
ASSLGTGTYNSPLH
>TRBV19|TRBJ1-5|.|TRBD1
ASSVQGFSNQPQH
>TRBV27|TRBJ1-2|.|.
ASTSLLRARPYGYT
>TRBV25-1|TRBJ1-2|.|.
ASRGANYGYT
>TRBV6-5|TRBJ2-2|.|.
ATQRQARSGELF
>TRBV2|TRBJ1-2|.|TRBD1
ASRKGQANYGYT
>TRBV28|TRBJ2-1|.|.
ASSLSRHRQSHNEQF
>TRBV5-1|TRBJ2-3|.|TRBD1
ASSPGQGASDTQY
>TRBV5-8|TRBJ1-5|.|.
ASSLNRVGNQPQH
>TRBV5-1|TRBJ2-3|once|.
ASSSTGTRGPDTQY
>TRBV27|TRBJ2-7|.|.
ASSLTRTYEQY
>TRBV7-2|TRBJ1-1|.|TRBD1
ASSLGQGMNTEAF
>TRBV4-2|TRBJ1-4|.|.
ASSPAGGDAEKLF
>TRBV28|TRBJ2-1|.|TRBD2
ASSLGLAGSRKSSYNEQF
>TRBV4-1|TRBJ2-3|.|TRBD1
ASSHPTGGGNTQY
>TRBV5-6|TRBJ2-1|.|TRBD2
ASSLLGGDNNEQF
>TRBV28|TRBJ1-6|.|TRBD1
ASSPGTGGNSPLH
>TRBV15|TRBJ2-7|.|.
ATSATRETYEQY
>TRBV9|TRBJ1-1|.|.
ASSPGGAEAF
>TRBV6-1|TRBJ1-5|few|.
ASSAFIGVDSNQPQH
>TRBV2|TRBJ2-2|.|TRBD1
ASLGQARTGELF
>TRBV7-2|TRBJ2-3|.|TRBD2
ASSLIAGGSTDTQY
>TRBV25-1|TRBJ2-3|once|.
ASSVYLLTDTQY
>TRBV28|TRBJ2-2|.|.
ASSLGGAVGELF
>TRBV4-3|TRBJ1-6|.|.
ASSQDGGSYNSPLH
>TRBV11-2|TRBJ1-2|.|TRBD1
ASSLDAGTGPYGYT
>TRBV4-1|TRBJ1-5|.|TRBD1
ASSQELKQGTAFNQPQH
>TRBV4-3|TRBJ1-5|once|TRBD1
ASSRDRVSNQPQH
>TRBV28|TRBJ2-3|.|TRBD1
ASRGTGRSTDTQY
>TRBV6-1|TRBJ1-6|.|.
ASSERGGSYNSPLH
>TRBV5-1|TRBJ2-3|.|TRBD2
ASDSGGAADTQY
>TRBV12-5|TRBJ1-2|.|TRBD1
ASGSGGIYYGYT